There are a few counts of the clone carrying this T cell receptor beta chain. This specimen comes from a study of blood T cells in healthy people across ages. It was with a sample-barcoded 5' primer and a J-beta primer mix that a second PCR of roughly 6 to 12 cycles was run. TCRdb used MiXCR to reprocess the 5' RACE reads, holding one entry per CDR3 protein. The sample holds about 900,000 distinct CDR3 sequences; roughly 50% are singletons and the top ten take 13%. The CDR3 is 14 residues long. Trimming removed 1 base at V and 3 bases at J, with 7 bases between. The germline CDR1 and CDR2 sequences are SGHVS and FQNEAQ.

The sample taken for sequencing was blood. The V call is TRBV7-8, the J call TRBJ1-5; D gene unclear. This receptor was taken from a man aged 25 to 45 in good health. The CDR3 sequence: CASSLVGPNQPQHF. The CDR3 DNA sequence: TGTGCCAGCAGCTTAGTTGGTCCCAATCAGCCCCAGCATTTT.